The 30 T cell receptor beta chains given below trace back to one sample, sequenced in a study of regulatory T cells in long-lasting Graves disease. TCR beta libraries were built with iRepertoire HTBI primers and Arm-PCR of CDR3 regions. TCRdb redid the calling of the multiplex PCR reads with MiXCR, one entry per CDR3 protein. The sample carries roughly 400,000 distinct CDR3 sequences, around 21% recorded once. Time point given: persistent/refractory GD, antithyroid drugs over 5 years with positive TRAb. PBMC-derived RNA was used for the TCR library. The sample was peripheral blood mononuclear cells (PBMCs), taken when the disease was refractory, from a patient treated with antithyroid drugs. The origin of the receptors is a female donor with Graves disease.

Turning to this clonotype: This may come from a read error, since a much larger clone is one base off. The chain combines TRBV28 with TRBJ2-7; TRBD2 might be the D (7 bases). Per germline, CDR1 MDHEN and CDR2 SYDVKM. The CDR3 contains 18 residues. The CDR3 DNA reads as TGTGCCGGCAGTATCGGGGGGACAACAACCCTCGCCCTCCGCGAGCAGTACTTC. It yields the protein CAGSIGGTTTLALREQYF.

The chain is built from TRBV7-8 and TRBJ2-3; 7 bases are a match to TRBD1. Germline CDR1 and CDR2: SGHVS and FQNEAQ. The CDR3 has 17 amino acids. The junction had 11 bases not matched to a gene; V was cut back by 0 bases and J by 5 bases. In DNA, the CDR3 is TGTGCCAGCAGCTTAGCCCCAGGAACAGGGGTGGGAGATACGCAGTATTTT. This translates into CASSLAPGTGVGDTQYF.

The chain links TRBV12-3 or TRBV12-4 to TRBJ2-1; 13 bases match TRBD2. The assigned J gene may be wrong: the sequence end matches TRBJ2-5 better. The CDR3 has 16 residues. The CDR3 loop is CASSLRGLAGKETQYF. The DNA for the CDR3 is TGTGCCAGCAGTTTAAGGGGACTAGCGGGAAAAGAGACCCAGTACTTC.

The CDR3 sequence: CATSERGEEQFF. Written as DNA, the CDR3 is TGTGCCACCTCTGAGAGGGGGGAGGAGCAGTTCTTC. The gene calls are TRBV24-1 and TRBJ2-1; the D gene could be TRBD1 or TRBD2 (6 bases each). V lost 9 bases and J 10 bases, leaving 15 bases between the germline ends. Germline CDR1 and CDR2: KGHDR and SFDVKD. This CDR3 contains 12 residues.

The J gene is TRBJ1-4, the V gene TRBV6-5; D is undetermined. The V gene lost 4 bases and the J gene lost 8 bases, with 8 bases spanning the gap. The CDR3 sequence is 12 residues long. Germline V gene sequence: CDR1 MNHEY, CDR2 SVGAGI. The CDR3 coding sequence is TGTGCCAGCAGTTCCCAGAGAGAAAAACTGTTTTTT. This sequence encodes CASSSQREKLFF.

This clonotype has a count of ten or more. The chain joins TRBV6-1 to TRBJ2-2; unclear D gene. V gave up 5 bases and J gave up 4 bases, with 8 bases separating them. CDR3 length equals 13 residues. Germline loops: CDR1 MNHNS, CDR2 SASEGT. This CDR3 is CASSKTVTGELFF. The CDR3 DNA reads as TGTGCCAGCAGTAAAACAGTCACCGGGGAGCTGTTTTTT.

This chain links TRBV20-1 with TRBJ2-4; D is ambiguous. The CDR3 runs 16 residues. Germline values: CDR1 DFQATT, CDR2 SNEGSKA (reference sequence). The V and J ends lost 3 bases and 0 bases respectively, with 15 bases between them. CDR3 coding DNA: TGCAGTGCTAGTCGGATCCCTCTTCTAGCCAAAAACATTCAGTACTTC. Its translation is CSASRIPLLAKNIQYF.

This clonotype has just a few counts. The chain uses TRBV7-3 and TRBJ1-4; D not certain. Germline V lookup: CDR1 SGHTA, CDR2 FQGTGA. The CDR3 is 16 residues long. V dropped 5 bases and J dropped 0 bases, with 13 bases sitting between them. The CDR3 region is CASSVPQWATNEKLFF. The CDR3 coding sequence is TGTGCCAGCAGCGTTCCTCAGTGGGCAACTAATGAAAAACTGTTTTTT.

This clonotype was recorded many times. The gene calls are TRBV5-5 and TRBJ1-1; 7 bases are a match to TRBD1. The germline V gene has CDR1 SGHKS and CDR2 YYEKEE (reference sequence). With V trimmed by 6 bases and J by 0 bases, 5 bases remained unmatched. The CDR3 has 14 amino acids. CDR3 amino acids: CASTMGQLNTEAFF. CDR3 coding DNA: TGTGCCAGCACCATGGGACAGTTGAACACTGAAGCTTTCTTT.

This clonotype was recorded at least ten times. Written as DNA, the CDR3 is TGTGCCAGCAGCTACAGGACAGGATACGGGGCCTACGAGCAGTACTTC. Its protein product is CASSYRTGYGAYEQYF. This sequence joins TRBV13 and TRBJ2-7; 7 bases line up with TRBD1. The trim removed 4 bases at V and 2 bases at J, leaving 11 bases unmatched. CDR1 and CDR2 from the germline V gene are PRHDT and FYEKMQ (reference sequence). This CDR3 comprises 16 residues.

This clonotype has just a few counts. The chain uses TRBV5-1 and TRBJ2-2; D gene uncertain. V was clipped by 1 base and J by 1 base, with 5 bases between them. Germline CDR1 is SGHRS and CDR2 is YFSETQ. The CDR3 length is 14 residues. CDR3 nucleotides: TGCGCCAGCAGCTTGATGCAGAACACCGGGGAGCTGTTTTTT. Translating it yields CASSLMQNTGELFF.

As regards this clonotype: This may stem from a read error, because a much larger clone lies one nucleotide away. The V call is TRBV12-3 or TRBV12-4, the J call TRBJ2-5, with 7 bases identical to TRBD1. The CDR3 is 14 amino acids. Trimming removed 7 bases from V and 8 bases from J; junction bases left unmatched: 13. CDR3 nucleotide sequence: TGTGCCAGCACCCTGACAGGGACCCCCAGAACCCAGTACTTC. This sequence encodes CASTLTGTPRTQYF.

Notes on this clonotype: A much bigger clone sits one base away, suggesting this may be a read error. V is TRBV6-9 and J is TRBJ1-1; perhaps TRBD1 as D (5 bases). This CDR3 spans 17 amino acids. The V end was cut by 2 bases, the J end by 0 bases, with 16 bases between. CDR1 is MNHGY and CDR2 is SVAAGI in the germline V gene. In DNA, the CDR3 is TGTGCCAGCAGTTATAGATTGACAGACGCCATGAACACTGAAGCTTTCTTT. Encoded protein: CASSYRLTDAMNTEAFF.

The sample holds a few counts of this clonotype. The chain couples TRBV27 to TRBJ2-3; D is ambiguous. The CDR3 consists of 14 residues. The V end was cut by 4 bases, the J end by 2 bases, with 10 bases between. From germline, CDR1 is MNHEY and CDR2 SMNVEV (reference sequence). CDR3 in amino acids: CASSSTLPTDTQYF. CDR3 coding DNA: TGTGCCAGCAGTTCGACCCTCCCCACAGATACGCAGTATTTT.

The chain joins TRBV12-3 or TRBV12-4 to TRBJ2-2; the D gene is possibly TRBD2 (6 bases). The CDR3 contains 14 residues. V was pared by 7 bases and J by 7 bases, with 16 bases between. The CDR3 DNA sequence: TGTGCCAGCACCCCTGGGACTGGGGGCGGGGAGCTGTTTTTT. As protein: CASTPGTGGGELFF.

The CDR3 sequence is CASSRGEVYGYTF. CDR3 nucleotide sequence: TGTGCCAGCAGTCGGGGGGAGGTCTATGGCTACACCTTC. The rearrangement uses TRBV7-2 and TRBJ1-2; D perhaps matches TRBD1 (5 bases). Deletions cut 6 bases from V and 4 bases from J, with 12 bases between. This CDR3 is 13 amino acids long. Per the germline V gene, CDR1 is SGHTA and CDR2 is FQGNSA.

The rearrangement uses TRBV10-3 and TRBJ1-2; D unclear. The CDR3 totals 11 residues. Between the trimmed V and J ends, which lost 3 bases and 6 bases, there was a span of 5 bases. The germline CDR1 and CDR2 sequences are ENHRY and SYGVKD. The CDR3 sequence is CAISDPDGYTF. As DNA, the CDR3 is TGTGCCATCAGTGATCCCGATGGCTACACCTTC.

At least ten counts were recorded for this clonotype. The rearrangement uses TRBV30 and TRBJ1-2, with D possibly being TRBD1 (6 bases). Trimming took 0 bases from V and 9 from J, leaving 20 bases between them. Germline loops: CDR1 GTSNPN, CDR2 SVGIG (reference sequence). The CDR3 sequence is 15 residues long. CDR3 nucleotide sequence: TGTGCCTGGAGTGTACTTCAAACAGCCAGGGGAAGCTACACCTTC. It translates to CAWSVLQTARGSYTF.

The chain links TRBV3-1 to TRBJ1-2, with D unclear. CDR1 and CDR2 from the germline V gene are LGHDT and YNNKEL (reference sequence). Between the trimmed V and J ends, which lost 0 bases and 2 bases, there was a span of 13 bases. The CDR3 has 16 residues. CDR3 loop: CASSQDQFTANYGYTF. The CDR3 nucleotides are TGTGCCAGCAGCCAAGATCAATTCACGGCAAACTATGGCTACACCTTC. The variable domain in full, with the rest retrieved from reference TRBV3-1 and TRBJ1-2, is DTAVSQTPKYLVTQMGNDKSIKCEQNLGHDTMYWYKQDSKKFLKIMFSYNNKELIINETVPNRFSPKSPDKAHLNLHINSLELGDSAVYFCASSQDQFTANYGYTFGSGTRLTVV.

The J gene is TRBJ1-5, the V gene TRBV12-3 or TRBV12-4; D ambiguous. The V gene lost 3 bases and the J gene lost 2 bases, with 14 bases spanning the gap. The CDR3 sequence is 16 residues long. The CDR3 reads CASSFSGAYGNQPQHF. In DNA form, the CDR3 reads TGTGCCAGCAGTTTTAGTGGAGCATATGGCAATCAGCCCCAGCATTTT.

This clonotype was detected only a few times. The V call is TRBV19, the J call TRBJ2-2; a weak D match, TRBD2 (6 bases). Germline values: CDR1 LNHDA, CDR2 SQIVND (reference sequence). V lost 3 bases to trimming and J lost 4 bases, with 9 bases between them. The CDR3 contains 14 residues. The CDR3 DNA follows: TGTGCCAGTAGTATCCGGGAGAGCACCGGGGAGCTGTTTTTT. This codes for CASSIRESTGELFF. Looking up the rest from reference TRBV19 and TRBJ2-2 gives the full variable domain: DGGITQSPKYLFRKEGQNVTLSCEQNLNHDAMYWYRQDPGQGLRLIYYSQIVNDFQKGDIAEGYSVSREKKESFPLTVTSAQKNPTAFYLCASSIRESTGELFFGEGSRLTVL.

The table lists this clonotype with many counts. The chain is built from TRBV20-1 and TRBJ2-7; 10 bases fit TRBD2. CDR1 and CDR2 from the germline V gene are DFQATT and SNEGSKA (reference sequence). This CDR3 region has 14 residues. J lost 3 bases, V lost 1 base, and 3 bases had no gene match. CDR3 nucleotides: TGCAGTGCTAGAGTTAGCGGGAGGATCTACGAGCAGTACTTC. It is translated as CSARVSGRIYEQYF.

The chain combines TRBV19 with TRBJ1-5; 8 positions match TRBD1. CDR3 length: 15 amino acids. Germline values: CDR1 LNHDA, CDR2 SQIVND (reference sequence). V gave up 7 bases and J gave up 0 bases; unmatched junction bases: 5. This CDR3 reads CASKDRGYSNQPQHF. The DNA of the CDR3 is TGTGCCAGTAAAGACAGGGGTTATAGCAATCAGCCCCAGCATTTT.

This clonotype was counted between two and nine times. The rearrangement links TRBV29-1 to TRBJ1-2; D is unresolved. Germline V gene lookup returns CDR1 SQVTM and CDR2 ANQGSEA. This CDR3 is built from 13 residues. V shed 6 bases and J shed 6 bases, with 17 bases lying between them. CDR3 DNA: TGCAGCGTCCTCCACGGGATCCAAGATGGCTACACCTTC. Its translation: CSVLHGIQDGYTF.

The CDR3 nucleotides are TGCAGTGCCCCTGGACTAGCGGGAAGTAGACGCTCCTACAATGAGCAGTTCTTC. Translated: CSAPGLAGSRRSYNEQFF. The V and J genes are TRBV20-1 and TRBJ2-1, with TRBD2 matching 12 bases. The CDR3 covers 18 residues. V gave up 6 bases and J gave up 0 bases; unmatched junction bases: 12. CDR1 is DFQATT, CDR2 SNEGSKA, per germline (reference sequence).

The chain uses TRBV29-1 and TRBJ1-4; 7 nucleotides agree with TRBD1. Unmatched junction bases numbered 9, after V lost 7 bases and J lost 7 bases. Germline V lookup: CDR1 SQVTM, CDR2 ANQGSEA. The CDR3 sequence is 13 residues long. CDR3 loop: CSGIGGFGEKLFF. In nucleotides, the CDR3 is TGCAGCGGGATAGGGGGCTTTGGTGAAAAACTGTTTTTT.

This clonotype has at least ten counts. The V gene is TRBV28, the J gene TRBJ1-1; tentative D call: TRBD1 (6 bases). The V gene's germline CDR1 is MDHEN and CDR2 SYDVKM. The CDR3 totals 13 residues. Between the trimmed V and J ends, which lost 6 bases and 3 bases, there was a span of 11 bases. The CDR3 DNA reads TGTGCCAGCAGCAAGGAGGGGGACACTGAAGCTTTCTTT. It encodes CASSKEGDTEAFF.

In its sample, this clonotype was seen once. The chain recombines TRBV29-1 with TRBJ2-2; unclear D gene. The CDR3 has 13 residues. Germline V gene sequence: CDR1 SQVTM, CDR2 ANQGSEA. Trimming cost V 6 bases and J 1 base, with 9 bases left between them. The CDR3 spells CSVWTLNTGELFF. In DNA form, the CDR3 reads TGCAGCGTCTGGACGTTGAACACCGGGGAGCTGTTTTTT.

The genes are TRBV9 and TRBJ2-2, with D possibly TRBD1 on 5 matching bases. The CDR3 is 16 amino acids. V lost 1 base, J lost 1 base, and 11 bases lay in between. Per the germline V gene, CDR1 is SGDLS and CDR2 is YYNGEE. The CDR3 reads CASSVSGQGNTGELFF. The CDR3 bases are TGTGCCAGCAGCGTATCTGGGCAGGGGAACACCGGGGAGCTGTTTTTT. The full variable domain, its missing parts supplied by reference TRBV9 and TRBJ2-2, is DSGVTQTPKHLITATGQRVTLRCSPRSGDLSVYWYQQSLDQGLQFLIQYYNGEERAKGNILERFSAQQFPDLHSELNLSSLELGDSALYFCASSVSGQGNTGELFFGEGSRLTVL.

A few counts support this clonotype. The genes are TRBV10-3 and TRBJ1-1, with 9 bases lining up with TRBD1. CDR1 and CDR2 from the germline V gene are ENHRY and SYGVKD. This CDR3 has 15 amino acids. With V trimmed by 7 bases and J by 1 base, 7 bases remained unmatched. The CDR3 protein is CAIMSGTGSNTEAFF. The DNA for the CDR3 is TGTGCCATCATGTCCGGGACAGGGTCGAACACTGAAGCTTTCTTT.